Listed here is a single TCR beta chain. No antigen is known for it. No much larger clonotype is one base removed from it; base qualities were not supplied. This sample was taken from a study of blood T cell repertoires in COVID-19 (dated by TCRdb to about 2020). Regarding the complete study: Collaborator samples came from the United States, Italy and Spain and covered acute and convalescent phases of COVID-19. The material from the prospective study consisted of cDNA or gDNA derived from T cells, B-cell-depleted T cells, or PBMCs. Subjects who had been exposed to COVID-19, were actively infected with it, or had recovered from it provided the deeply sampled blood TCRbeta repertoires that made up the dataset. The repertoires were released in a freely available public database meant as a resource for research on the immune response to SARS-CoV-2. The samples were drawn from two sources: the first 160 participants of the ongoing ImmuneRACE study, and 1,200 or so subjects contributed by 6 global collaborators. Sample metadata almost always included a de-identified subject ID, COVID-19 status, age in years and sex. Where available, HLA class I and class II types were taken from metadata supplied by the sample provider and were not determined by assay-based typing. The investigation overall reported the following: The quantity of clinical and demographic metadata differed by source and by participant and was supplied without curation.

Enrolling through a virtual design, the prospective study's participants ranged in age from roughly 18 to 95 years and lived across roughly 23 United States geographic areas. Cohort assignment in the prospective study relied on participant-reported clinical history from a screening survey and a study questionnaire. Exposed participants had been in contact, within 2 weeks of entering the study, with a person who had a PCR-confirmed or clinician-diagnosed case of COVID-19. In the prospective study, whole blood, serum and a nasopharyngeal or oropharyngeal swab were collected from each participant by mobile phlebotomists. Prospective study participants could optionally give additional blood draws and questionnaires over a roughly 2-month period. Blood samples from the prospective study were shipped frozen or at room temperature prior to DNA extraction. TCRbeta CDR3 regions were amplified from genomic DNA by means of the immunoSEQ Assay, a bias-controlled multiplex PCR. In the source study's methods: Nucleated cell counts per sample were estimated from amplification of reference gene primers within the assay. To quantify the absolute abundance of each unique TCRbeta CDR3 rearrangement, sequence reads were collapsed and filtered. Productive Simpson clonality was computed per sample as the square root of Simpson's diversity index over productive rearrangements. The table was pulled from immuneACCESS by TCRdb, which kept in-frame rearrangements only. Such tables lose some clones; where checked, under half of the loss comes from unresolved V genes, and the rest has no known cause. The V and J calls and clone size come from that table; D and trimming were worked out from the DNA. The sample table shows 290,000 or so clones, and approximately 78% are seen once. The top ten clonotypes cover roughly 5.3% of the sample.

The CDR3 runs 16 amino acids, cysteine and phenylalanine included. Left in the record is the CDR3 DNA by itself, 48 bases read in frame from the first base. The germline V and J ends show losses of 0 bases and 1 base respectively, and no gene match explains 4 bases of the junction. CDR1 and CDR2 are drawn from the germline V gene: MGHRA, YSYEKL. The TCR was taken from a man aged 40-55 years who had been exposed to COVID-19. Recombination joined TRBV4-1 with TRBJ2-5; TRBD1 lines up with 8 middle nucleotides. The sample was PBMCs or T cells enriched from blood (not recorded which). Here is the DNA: TGCGCCAGCAGCCAAGAGACAGGGGTTGGCCAAGAGACCCAGTACTTC. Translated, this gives CASSQETGVGQETQYF.